These 20 T cell receptor beta chains were all obtained from the same sample, sequenced in a study of CD8 T cells in Susac syndrome. After extraction with the RNeasy kit, roughly 0.45 to 1 ug of the RNA was reverse transcribed using random hexamers. TCRdb re-called the immunoSEQ multiplex PCR reads with MiXCR, one entry per CDR3 protein. This table has roughly 190,000 distinct CDR3 sequences, approximately 94% appearing once. The material sequenced was CD4+ T cells from PBMCs. These receptors were collected from a human donor in good health.

A single count supports this clonotype. CDR3 sequence reads: CASSFGSTRVGDTQYF. DNA of the CDR3: TGTGCCAGCAGTTTCGGGTCTACCCGGGTCGGCGATACGCAGTATTTT. The chain couples TRBV27 to TRBJ2-3, with D unresolved. Trimming removed 3 bases from V and 6 bases from J, with 19 bases in between. Germline CDR1 and CDR2: MNHEY and SMNVEV (reference sequence). This CDR3 region has 16 residues.

J is TRBJ2-5 and V is TRBV30; D remains unclear. V dropped 4 bases and J dropped 1 base, with 10 bases sitting between them. This CDR3 region has 13 residues. Germline V gene data show CDR1 as GTSNPN and CDR2 as SVGIG (reference sequence). The CDR3 nucleotides read TGTGCCTGGATCCCTCGGCTCCAAGAGACCCAGTACTTC. This sequence encodes CAWIPRLQETQYF.

The chain combines TRBV7-2 with TRBJ1-2, with D maybe TRBD1 (6 bases). This CDR3 has 15 amino acids. Germline assignment: CDR1 SGHTA and CDR2 FQGNSA. DNA for the CDR3: TGTGTACCCGCTAGGGGACAACGACGTTGTTATGGCTACACCTTC. It is translated as CVPARGQRRCYGYTF.

This chain connects TRBV5-6 to TRBJ2-4; no definite D call. Germline CDR1 reads SGHDT; CDR2 reads YYEEEE. The CDR3 sequence is 15 residues long. Deletions cut 4 bases from V and 3 bases from J, with 14 bases between. CDR3 region: CASSRPFFGKNIQYF. The CDR3 DNA reads as TGTGCCAGCAGCAGGCCTTTTTTTGGCAAAAACATTCAGTACTTC.

The chain links TRBV6-1 to TRBJ2-7; D ambiguous. The germline V gene has CDR1 MNHNS and CDR2 SASEGT. Trimming cost V 0 bases and J 0 bases, with 12 bases left between them. This CDR3 contains 16 residues. The CDR3 region has the DNA TGTGCCAGCAGTGAAGCGCTTCTCTCGAGCTCCTACGAGCAGTACTTC. This translates into CASSEALLSSSYEQYF.

The chain has TRBV28 and TRBJ2-5; 7 bases map to TRBD1. The CDR3 loop spans 14 amino acids. Germline trimming cut 6 bases from V and 3 bases from J; bases unmatched to any gene: 7. CDR1 and CDR2 from the germline V gene are MDHEN and SYDVKM. The CDR3 region is CASSRQGLEETQYF. CDR3 sequence (DNA): TGTGCCAGCAGCCGACAGGGTCTGGAAGAGACCCAGTACTTC.

V usage is TRBV28 and J usage is TRBJ2-4; unclear D gene. Trimming cost V 7 bases and J 0 bases, with 4 bases left between them. The CDR3 is made up of 12 amino acids. Germline V gene sequence: CDR1 MDHEN, CDR2 SYDVKM. CDR3 DNA sequence: TGTGCCAGCAACGGAGCCAAAAACATTCAGTACTTC. It is translated as CASNGAKNIQYF.

The chain combines TRBV7-9 with TRBJ2-7, with TRBD2 identical over 7 bases. The germline gives CDR1 SEHNR, CDR2 FQNEAQ (reference sequence). V trimming: 6 bases; J trimming: 1 base; junction bases outside the gene matches: 9. The CDR3 loop spans 15 amino acids. CDR3 in DNA: TGTGCCAGCAGTTCGCGACTAGCCGAGTCCTACGAGCAGTACTTC. Protein sequence: CASSSRLAESYEQYF.

Only one count was recorded for this clonotype. The genes are TRBV30 and TRBJ1-2, with D hard to call. Germline values: CDR1 GTSNPN, CDR2 SVGIG (reference sequence). The V end lost 2 bases, the J end lost 0 bases, and 16 bases lay between the germline ends. The CDR3 runs 16 residues. This chain's CDR3 is CAWSRNPLITNYGYTF. CDR3 coding DNA: TGTGCCTGGAGTAGGAATCCTCTAATAACTAACTATGGCTACACCTTC.

This chain connects TRBV2 to TRBJ2-1; D ambiguous. The CDR3 is 10 amino acids. The V gene lost 7 bases and the J gene lost 8 bases, with 6 bases spanning the gap. Germline values: CDR1 SNHLY, CDR2 FYNNEI. The CDR3: CASIPDEQFF. The CDR3 region has the DNA TGTGCCAGCATTCCGGATGAGCAGTTCTTC.

The chain combines TRBV30 with TRBJ2-1; D gene ambiguous. V lost 3 bases and J 5 bases, leaving 8 bases between the germline ends. This CDR3 is built from 12 residues. CDR1 and CDR2 (germline): GTSNPN, SVGIG (reference sequence). The CDR3 nucleotides read TGTGCCTGGAGACTACAAAACAATGAGCAGTTCTTC. Its protein product is CAWRLQNNEQFF.

The chain employs TRBV6-2 or TRBV6-3 and TRBJ2-1; TRBD2 matches at 11 bases. Germline assignment: CDR1 MNHEY and CDR2 SVGEGT. The length of the CDR3 is 15 residues. J lost 1 base, V lost 7 bases, and 3 bases had no gene match. This chain's CDR3 is CASTGTSGSYNEQFF. The CDR3 DNA follows: TGTGCCAGCACCGGGACTAGCGGATCCTACAATGAGCAGTTCTTC.

This chain links TRBV9 with TRBJ1-1, with D possibly matching TRBD1 (5 bases). V was pared by 0 bases and J by 6 bases, with 9 bases between. Germline loops: CDR1 SGDLS, CDR2 YYNGEE. The CDR3 is 13 residues long. The CDR3 DNA sequence: TGTGCCAGCAGCGTAGTAACAGGCCCTGAAGCTTTCTTT. Translating gives CASSVVTGPEAFF.

The chain employs TRBV11-2 and TRBJ1-4; possibly TRBD1 for D (5 bases). There are 14 residues in the CDR3. The V and J ends lost 0 bases and 8 bases respectively, with 10 bases between them. Per the germline V gene, CDR1 is SGHAT and CDR2 is FQNNGV. CDR3 nucleotide sequence: TGTGCCAGCAGCTTAGACAGGGTCGGGGAAAAACTGTTTTTT. Amino acid sequence: CASSLDRVGEKLFF.

This chain links TRBV3-1 with TRBJ2-5; D is perhaps TRBD1 (5 bases). Germline V gene data show CDR1 as LGHDT and CDR2 as YNNKEL (reference sequence). The CDR3 length is 15 residues. V was cut by 2 bases and J by 4 bases, with 14 bases left in between. This chain's CDR3 is CASSQLLGRGETQYF. CDR3 DNA: TGTGCCAGCAGCCAACTTTTGGGGCGAGGAGAGACCCAGTACTTC.

This chain links TRBV5-4 with TRBJ1-2; 12 nucleotides align to TRBD1. There are 14 residues in the CDR3. V was clipped by 7 bases and J by 8 bases; unmatched bases: 9. The germline V gene has CDR1 SGHNT and CDR2 YYREEE (reference sequence). The CDR3 DNA is TGTGCCAGCGTTCGAACCGGGACAGGGGGCGGCTACACCTTC. Protein product: CASVRTGTGGGYTF.

The chain uses TRBV30 and TRBJ2-2; D unresolved. Per the germline V gene, CDR1 is GTSNPN and CDR2 is SVGIG (reference sequence). The CDR3 has 11 amino acids. V was clipped by 3 bases and J by 2 bases, with 1 base between them. The CDR3 nucleotides read TGTGCCTGGAGAAACACCGGGGAGCTGTTTTTT. Translating gives CAWRNTGELFF.

The chain links TRBV9 to TRBJ1-3; 7 bases are a match to TRBD1. CDR1 SGDLS and CDR2 YYNGEE come from the germline V gene. V lost 4 bases, J lost 7 bases, and 11 bases stayed unmatched. The CDR3 loop spans 15 amino acids. CDR3 DNA sequence: TGTGCCAGCAGCCCCCGACAGGGCTGGGGTAACACCATATATTTT. Protein product: CASSPRQGWGNTIYF. Supplemented by reference TRBV9 and TRBJ1-3, the full variable domain reads DSGVTQTPKHLITATGQRVTLRCSPRSGDLSVYWYQQSLDQGLQFLIQYYNGEERAKGNILERFSAQQFPDLHSELNLSSLELGDSALYFCASSPRQGWGNTIYFGEGSWLTVV.

The V call is TRBV19, the J call TRBJ1-2; D is unclear. The CDR3 sequence is 11 residues long. Germline values: CDR1 LNHDA, CDR2 SQIVND (reference sequence). Trimming removed 3 bases at V and 8 bases at J, with 7 bases between. The CDR3 protein is CASSMDGGYTF. The CDR3 nucleotides read TGTGCCAGTAGTATGGATGGCGGCTACACCTTC.

The chain combines TRBV3-1 with TRBJ2-2; D is unclear. This CDR3 has 15 residues. Germline values: CDR1 LGHDT, CDR2 YNNKEL (reference sequence). The V and J ends lost 2 bases and 4 bases respectively, with 11 bases between them. Here the CDR3 DNA reads TGTGCCAGCAGCCAACTTGTAGGTAGCACCGGGGAGCTGTTTTTT. Protein: CASSQLVGSTGELFF. Variable domain in full (rest from reference TRBV3-1 and TRBJ2-2): DTAVSQTPKYLVTQMGNDKSIKCEQNLGHDTMYWYKQDSKKFLKIMFSYNNKELIINETVPNRFSPKSPDKAHLNLHINSLELGDSAVYFCASSQLVGSTGELFFGEGSRLTVL.